Sequencing of this T cell receptor beta chain was carried out in a study of PD-1 blockade in classical Hodgkin lymphoma (TCRdb year 2020). A note on the overall study: Nivolumab dosing was 3 mg/kg intravenously every 2 weeks, continuing until either disease progression or unacceptable toxicity. The study used CyTOF and TCR beta sequencing to define a peripheral blood immune signature of response to PD-1 blockade in classical Hodgkin lymphoma. Points the paper makes about the study in general: The study was restricted to a single clinical trial cohort, and the causes of repertoire differences, possibly disease activity or prior therapy, were left undefined. Newly diagnosed patients were reported to have lower baseline TCR diversity than healthy donors, and relapsed/refractory patients were reported to have lower baseline TCR diversity still. By C4D1, a significant rise was seen in CD4+ TCR diversity but not in CD8+ TCR diversity (p=0.0027 vs p=0.16), and the rise was most apparent among complete responders (p=0.02). Trial patients with a complete response had baseline diversity similar to that of newly diagnosed patients, while partial responders and progressors had significantly lower diversity. Patients starting nivolumab less than 1 year after ASCT had lower diversity and were excluded from later analyses to avoid confounding by immune reconstitution.

CDR1 and CDR2 were assigned from the germline V gene as SNHLY and FYNNEI. Trimmed from V: 7 bases; trimmed from J: 5 bases; junction bases lacking a gene match: 1. The CDR3 contains 12 residues, cysteine and phenylalanine counted. Kept here is only the CDR3 DNA, which spans 36 bases and is read in frame from base 1. Read against the paper, the sample's time point label means: cycle 2 day 1 (C2D1) of nivolumab. Every trial patient had relapsed after autologous stem cell transplantation, and cohorts A, B and C differed in prior brentuximab vedotin exposure. The trial cohort comprised around 60 patients with relapsed/refractory classical Hodgkin lymphoma whose best overall responses were complete response, partial response or progressive disease. In the multi-cohort phase II CheckMate 205 trial, trial patients received single-agent nivolumab. An independent review committee assessed best overall response by applying the 2007 International Working Group response criteria. Trial PBMCs were collected immediately before nivolumab initiation (C1D1) and during therapy at cycle 2 day 1 and cycle 4 day 1. After peripheral blood was drawn into 8 mL Vacutainer Cell Preparation Tubes, PBMCs were isolated by centrifugation and then cryopreserved.

Genomic DNA was isolated using the Qiagen DNeasy kit from unsorted PBMCs as well as from negatively selected CD4+ and CD8+ fractions. Using primers that anneal to V and J segments, immunoSEQ multiplex PCR amplified the TCR beta CDR3 regions. A synthetic immune receptor repertoire was used to minimize amplification bias, and any remaining bias was removed computationally after sequencing. The paper's data handling went like this. Repertoire diversity was quantified as the Shannon entropy index using custom Python scripts. The unsorted, CD4+ and CD8+ repertoires were each analyzed separately, with the exception of combined analyses, where CD4+ and CD8+ sequences were merged in silico. Clonal expansion was defined as at least a 2-fold frequency increase after treatment relative to C1D1, with a pseudocount of 0.5 for undetected baseline clones. Singleton clones were defined as clones with 0 or 1 copy at C1D1, and non-singleton clones were defined as clones with 2 or more copies. Clones expanded in unsorted samples were labelled as CD4+, CD8+ or unknown by matching protein sequences in sorted samples from the same patient. Diversity changes from C1D1 to C4D1 were tested in paired samples using Wilcoxon tests. In its TCRdb copy, this immuneACCESS table keeps in-frame sequences only and misses some clones. Where compared with another copy, unresolved V genes explain less than half of these, and the others have no known cause. V, J and clone size were drawn from that table, and D and trimming were deduced from the DNA. Counted in this sample were some 96,000 clones; roughly 79% of them appeared once. The ten largest clones represent less than 20% of the sample.

Details on this clone: It lacks a known antigen. No much larger clone exists at a distance of one base, and base qualities are not known.

The sequence derives from a human donor with classical Hodgkin lymphoma. The chain links TRBV2 with TRBJ2-5, with TRBD2 identical over 10 junction bases. The sequences come from peripheral blood mononuclear cells (PBMCs), collected before the second cycle of nivolumab. The encoded CDR3 is CASKREGETQYF. The DNA sequence reads TGTGCCAGCAAGCGGGAGGGGGAGACCCAGTACTTC.